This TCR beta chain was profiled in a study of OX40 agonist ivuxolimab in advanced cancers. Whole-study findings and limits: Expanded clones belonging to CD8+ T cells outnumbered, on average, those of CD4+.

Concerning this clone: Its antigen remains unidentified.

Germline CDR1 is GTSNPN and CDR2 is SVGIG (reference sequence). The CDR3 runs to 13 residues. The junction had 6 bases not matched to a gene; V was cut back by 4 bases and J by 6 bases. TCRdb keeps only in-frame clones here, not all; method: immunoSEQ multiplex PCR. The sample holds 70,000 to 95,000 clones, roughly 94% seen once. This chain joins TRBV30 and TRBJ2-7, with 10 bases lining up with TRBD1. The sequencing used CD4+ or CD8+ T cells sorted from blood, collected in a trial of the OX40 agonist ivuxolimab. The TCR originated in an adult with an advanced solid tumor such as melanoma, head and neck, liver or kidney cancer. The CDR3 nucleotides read TGTGCCTGGAAAGGGACAGGGGCTTCCGAGCAGTACTTC. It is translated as CAWKGTGASEQYF.